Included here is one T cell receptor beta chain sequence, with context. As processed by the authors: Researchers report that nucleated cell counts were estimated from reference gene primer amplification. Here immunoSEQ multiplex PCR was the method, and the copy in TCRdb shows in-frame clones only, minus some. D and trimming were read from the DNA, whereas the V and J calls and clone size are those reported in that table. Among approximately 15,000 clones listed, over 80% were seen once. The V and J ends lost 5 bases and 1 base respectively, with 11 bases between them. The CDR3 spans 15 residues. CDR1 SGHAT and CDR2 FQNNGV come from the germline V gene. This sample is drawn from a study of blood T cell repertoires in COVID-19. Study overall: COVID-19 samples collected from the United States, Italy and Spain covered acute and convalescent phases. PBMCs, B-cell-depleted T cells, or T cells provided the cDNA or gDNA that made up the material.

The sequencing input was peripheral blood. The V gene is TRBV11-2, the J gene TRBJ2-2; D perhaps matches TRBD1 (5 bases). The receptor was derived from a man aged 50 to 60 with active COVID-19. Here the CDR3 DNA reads TGTGCCAGCAGCAAGGGGATTATGAACACCGGGGAGCTGTTTTTT. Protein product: CASSKGIMNTGELFF.